This is a list of T cell receptor beta chains from one sample in a study of Graves' ophthalmopathy and Graves' hyperthyroidism. TCRdb passed the multiplex PCR reads through MiXCR, listing each CDR3 protein once. The repertoire includes 360,000 or so distinct CDR3 sequences, approximately 16% of them detected once, and roughly 1.6% sits in the top ten. The sequenced material came from peripheral blood. These receptors were obtained from a young woman with Graves' ophthalmopathy. CDR3s include the opening cysteine and the closing phenylalanine or tryptophan. Fields, in order: CDR3 length, V gene, D gene, J gene, clone size, CDR3 DNA, CDR3 protein. D genes are given only for firm matches. Clone size is stated in some rows and not others, as once, few, many or a class when expanded.

>12|TRBV19|-|TRBJ2-2|many
TGTGCCAGTAGTATCACGGCCGGGGAGCTGTTTTTT
CASSITAGELFF
>10|TRBV20-1|-|TRBJ2-7|many
TGCAGTGCCCGATCCTACGAGCAGTACTTC
CSARSYEQYF
>18|TRBV12-3/TRBV12-4|TRBD1|TRBJ2-2|once
TGTGCCAGCAGTTTTAGTACAGGGGGCCTATCGAACACCGGGGAGCTGTTTTTT
CASSFSTGGLSNTGELFF
>15|TRBV20-1|-|TRBJ2-7|-
TGCAGTGCCGAACTTGGCGAGACTAGAGCCTACGAGCAGTACTTC
CSAELGETRAYEQYF
>17|TRBV6-5|-|TRBJ1-2|many
TGTGCCAGCAGTTCACAGGTGGAGAGGGGGTCTAACTATGGCTACACCTTC
CASSSQVERGSNYGYTF
>16|TRBV5-1|TRBD1|TRBJ2-5|many
TGCGCCAGCAGTTTTTCGGGACAGGGTCACCAAGAGACCCAGTACTTC
CASSFSGQGHQETQYF
>13|TRBV29-1|-|TRBJ1-6|many
TGCAGCGTTACCGAGACAGTAAATTCACCCCTCCACTTT
CSVTETVNSPLHF
>15|TRBV12-3/TRBV12-4|TRBD2|TRBJ2-5|many
TGTGCCAGCAGTTTAGGCGGGGGGCACCAAGAGACCCAGTACTTC
CASSLGGGHQETQYF
>15|TRBV6-2/TRBV6-3|-|TRBJ1-2|many
TGTGCCAGCAGTCTAGGATCGGGTCTGGACTATGGCTACACCTTC
CASSLGSGLDYGYTF
>14|TRBV7-6|TRBD1|TRBJ2-2|many
TGTGCCAGCAGCTGGGACAGAAACACCGGGGAGCTGTTTTTT
CASSWDRNTGELFF
>14|TRBV29-1|-|TRBJ2-5|many
TGCAGCGTTGAGGCAGGGCCTATCCAAGAGACCCAGTACTTC
CSVEAGPIQETQYF
>15|TRBV10-3|TRBD1|TRBJ2-5|many
TGTGCCATCAGAGAAGGGACAGGGGATGTAGAGACCCAGTACTTC
CAIREGTGDVETQYF
>17|TRBV20-1|TRBD2|TRBJ2-2|many
TGCAGTGCTAACTCCTGGACTAGCGGGAATCTCCCGGGGGAGCTGTTTTTT
CSANSWTSGNLPGELFF
>13|TRBV30|-|TRBJ2-5|many
TGTGCCTGGGGTCCCACAGAAGGGGAGACCCAGTACTTC
CAWGPTEGETQYF
>13|TRBV2|TRBD1|TRBJ2-5|many
TGTGCCAGCACAGACAGGGCGTGGGAGACCCAGTACTTC
CASTDRAWETQYF
>13|TRBV9|-|TRBJ2-5|many
TGTGCCAGCAGCGTAGAGGCTCGGGAGACCCAGTACTTC
CASSVEARETQYF
>12|TRBV6-2/TRBV6-3|-|TRBJ1-5|many
TGTGCCAGCAGTTATGGCGGGGTGCCCCAGCATTTT
CASSYGGVPQHF
>13|TRBV19|TRBD1|TRBJ1-2|-
TGTGCCAGTAGTCTTCTTCAGGGGGATGGCTACACCTTC
CASSLLQGDGYTF
>14|TRBV29-1|-|TRBJ2-5|many
TGCAGCGTTGCGAGGCGCCTCAGCCAAGAGACCCAGTACTTC
CSVARRLSQETQYF
>13|TRBV29-1|TRBD1|TRBJ1-1|many
TGCAGCGGATGGGACAGGGTGGACACTGAAGCTTTCTTT
CSGWDRVDTEAFF
>18|TRBV18|TRBD1|TRBJ2-5|-
TGTGCCAGCTCACCGACCCAAATCCTAACAGGGGCTCAAGAGACCCAGTACTTC
CASSPTQILTGAQETQYF
>13|TRBV28|TRBD2|TRBJ2-5|-
TGTGCCAGCAGTAAAGCGGGAGTTGAGACCCAGTACTTC
CASSKAGVETQYF
>16|TRBV6-4|-|TRBJ2-7|-
TGTGCCAGCAGGGGCTTCCAGGGGGGACAGTCGGGCGAGCAGTACTTC
CASRGFQGGQSGEQYF
>14|TRBV6-1|-|TRBJ1-1|many
TGTGCCAGTCGAAAGGGGTGGACGAACACTGAAGCTTTCTTT
CASRKGWTNTEAFF
>14|TRBV7-2|-|TRBJ1-1|many
TGTGCCAGCAGTCCGACTCTTCTTGGGACTGAAGCTTTCTTT
CASSPTLLGTEAFF
>14|TRBV29-1|-|TRBJ2-5|many
TGCAGCGGAGCGACCAGGGGGGCCTGGGAGACCCAGTACTTC
CSGATRGAWETQYF
>14|TRBV10-3|-|TRBJ1-5|many
TGTGCCATCAATCAAGGGGGGAGCAATCAGCCCCAGCATTTT
CAINQGGSNQPQHF
>16|TRBV4-3|-|TRBJ1-1|many
TGCGCCAGCAGCCAAGAAGGTGGGGGCGCAGGGACTGAAGCTTTCTTT
CASSQEGGGAGTEAFF
>13|TRBV2|-|TRBJ2-7|many
TGTGCCAGCAGTGAAGAAGGGTGGGGCCCGCAGTACTTC
CASSEEGWGPQYF
>13|TRBV28|TRBD1|TRBJ1-2|-
TGTGCCACTGAACGGGACAGGGGCTATGGCTACACCTTC
CATERDRGYGYTF
>13|TRBV19|-|TRBJ2-7|many
TGTGCCAGTAGCCTCAAACAGATCGGAGATCAGTACTTC
CASSLKQIGDQYF